Below are 6 T cell receptor beta chains sequenced from a single sample in a study of blood T cell repertoires in COVID-19. TCRdb keeps only in-frame clones here, not all; method: immunoSEQ multiplex PCR. The repertoire holds approximately 190,000 clones, with roughly 84% as singletons. What was sequenced was PBMCs or T cells enriched from blood (not recorded which). Receptor source: a woman younger than 45 who had been exposed to COVID-19.

This clone was counted between two and nine times. The rearrangement links TRBV15 to TRBJ1-5, with D uncertain. Trimming shortened V by 0 bases and J by 0 bases, and 9 bases separated the two germline ends. The V gene's germline CDR1 is LNHNV and CDR2 YYDKDF (reference sequence). This CDR3 contains 16 residues. The CDR3 coding sequence is TGTGCCACCAGCAGAGACCCAGAATATAGCAATCAGCCCCAGCATTTT. This codes for CATSRDPEYSNQPQHF.

In its sample, this clone was seen once. The rearrangement joins TRBV11-2 to TRBJ1-2; D remains ambiguous. The CDR3 has 15 residues. The germline V gene encodes CDR1 SGHAT and CDR2 FQNNGV. Trimming shortened V by 6 bases and J by 6 bases, and 20 bases separated the two germline ends. The chain's CDR3 is CASSSGSPVAHGYTF. CDR3 DNA sequence: TGTGCCAGCAGTTCCGGGTCCCCTGTGGCCCATGGCTACACCTTC.

The chain has TRBV7-2 and TRBJ2-7, with 9 nucleotides matching TRBD2. This CDR3 region has 16 residues. Germline values: CDR1 SGHTA, CDR2 FQGNSA. V was pared by 5 bases and J by 4 bases, with 12 bases of the junction left unmatched. Written as DNA, the CDR3 is TGTGCCAGCAGCCCCGGGGCGGGGGGGCCTGTATACGAGCAGTACTTC. It specifies CASSPGAGGPVYEQYF.

The V and J genes are TRBV2 and TRBJ2-7; D remains ambiguous. Trimming removed 5 bases at V and 0 bases at J, with 14 bases between. Germline V gives CDR1 SNHLY, CDR2 FYNNEI. This CDR3 is built from 15 residues. The CDR3 sequence is CASSRRGSDSYEQYF. The CDR3, as DNA: TGTGCCAGCAGTCGGCGAGGCTCCGACTCCTACGAGCAGTACTTC. Using reference TRBV2 and TRBJ2-7 for the parts outside the CDR3, the full variable domain is EPEVTQTPSHQVTQMGQEVILRCVPISNHLYFYWYRQILGQKVEFLVSFYNNEISEKSEIFDDQFSVERPDGSNFTLKIRSTKLEDSAMYFCASSRRGSDSYEQYFGPGTRLTVT.

This chain links TRBV7-9 with TRBJ1-2; the D is unclear. V shed 7 bases and J shed 8 bases, with 11 bases lying between them. CDR1 is SEHNR, CDR2 FQNEAQ, per germline (reference sequence). The CDR3 sequence is 11 residues long. The CDR3 DNA sequence: TGTGCCAGCACCGGCCCGGGGGGCTACACCTTC. This codes for CASTGPGGYTF. The variable domain in full, completed from reference TRBV7-9 and TRBJ1-2, reads DTGVSQNPRHKITKRGQNVTFRCDPISEHNRLYWYRQTLGQGPEFLTYFQNEAQLEKSRLLSDRFSAERPKGSFSTLEIQRTEQGDSAMYLCASTGPGGYTFGSGTRLTVV.

The chain links TRBV11-2 to TRBJ2-1; 8 bases fit TRBD2. With V trimmed by 2 bases and J by 3 bases, 6 bases remained unmatched. Germline V gene lookup returns CDR1 SGHAT and CDR2 FQNNGV. The CDR3 runs to 16 residues. The CDR3 here is CASSLKRGTIYNEQFF. The CDR3 nucleotides read TGTGCCAGCAGCTTAAAGCGGGGGACTATCTACAATGAGCAGTTCTTC. Full variable domain (outside the CDR3, taken from reference TRBV11-2 and TRBJ2-1): EAGVAQSPRYKIIEKRQSVAFWCNPISGHATLYWYQQILGQGPKLLIQFQNNGVVDDSQLPKDRFSAERLKGVDSTLKIQPAKLEDSAVYLCASSLKRGTIYNEQFFGPGTRLTVL.